This TCR beta chain was captured in a study of cytomegalovirus exposure and HLA in healthy donors. Study details: The study placed about 81% of its 350 to 450 genotyped donors in the Caucasian-associated ancestry cluster.

CDR1 is MNHNS, CDR2 SASEGT, per germline. Trimming removed 1 base at V and 0 bases at J, with 9 bases between. CDR3 size: 15 residues. This clone was seen a few times. Antigen unknown. The PCR made use of 60 Vbeta and 13 Jbeta primers. Using immunoSEQ multiplex PCR, the repertoire was profiled, and TCRdb retains in-frame clones only, with some absent. The sample lists about 120,000 clones; around three quarters were seen once. This donor's file did not include a recorded CMV serostatus. Study-level findings and limits: Later analysis showed most CMV-associated TCR beta chains appearing HLA-restricted. Presence/absence analyses rested on an assumption that sequencing depth was roughly uniform across donors.

The clonotype comes from a human donor in good health. The J gene is TRBJ1-1, the V gene TRBV6-1, with D perhaps TRBD1 (5 bases). The sequenced sample was PBMCs. Here the CDR3 DNA reads TGTGCCAGCAGTGAAGAAGGGGCCTTGAACACTGAAGCTTTCTTT. Encoded protein: CASSEEGALNTEAFF.